These 32 T cell receptor beta chains share one sample of origin, sequenced in a study of T cells expressing NK-cell markers (TCRdb year 2020). Receptor amplification or capture employed 5' RACE. The run used an Illumina HiSeq 2000. Reprocessed by TCRdb, the reads give a single entry per CDR3 protein sequence, without DNA. The sample has some 450,000 distinct CDR3 sequences on record. The top ten hold roughly 8% of the sample. Sample: blood T cells: a sorted CD56 or NKG2C T cell subset, CD4+ or CD8+ T cells, or bulk PBMC T cells (not recorded which). The receptors here all came from a woman between 18 and 69 years old in good health.

The V gene is TRBV30, the J gene TRBJ1-1. Germline V gene sequence: CDR1 GTSNPN, CDR2 SVGIG (reference sequence). This CDR3 contains 13 residues. The CDR3 spells CAWSVGVNTEAFF.

The V call is TRBV12-3 or TRBV12-4, the J call TRBJ2-2; TCRdb outputs TRBD2, but without DNA this stays unchecked. The CDR3 is 17 amino acids. CDR3 sequence: CASSFALAGDYTGELFF.

The CDR3 here is CASSVSGQGGQPQHF. V is TRBV9 and J is TRBJ1-5; the D call of TRBD1 rests on TCRdb alone, since no DNA is present to check it. Germline values: CDR1 SGDLS, CDR2 YYNGEE. The CDR3 extends over 15 amino acids. The whole variable domain, filled in from reference TRBV9 and TRBJ1-5, reads DSGVTQTPKHLITATGQRVTLRCSPRSGDLSVYWYQQSLDQGLQFLIQYYNGEERAKGNILERFSAQQFPDLHSELNLSSLELGDSALYFCASSVSGQGGQPQHFGDGTRLSIL.

The chain is built from TRBV7-7 and TRBJ2-5; checking the TCRdb D call of TRBD1 is not possible without DNA. Germline loops: CDR1 SSHAT, CDR2 FNYEAQ (reference sequence). CDR3 length: 15 residues. The CDR3 region is CASSPGQGVQETQYF.

V usage is TRBV7-9 and J usage is TRBJ2-7. Germline V lookup: CDR1 SEHNR, CDR2 FQNEAQ (reference sequence). This CDR3 has 15 amino acids. The CDR3: CASSLATHSSYEQYF.

The rearrangement uses TRBV6-2 or TRBV6-3 and TRBJ2-1; the D call of TRBD2 rests on TCRdb alone, since no DNA is present to check it. There are 16 residues in the CDR3. Germline CDR1 reads MNHEY; CDR2 reads SVGEGT. The chain's CDR3 is CASSYWAGGPVHEQFF.

The chain combines TRBV12-3 or TRBV12-4 with TRBJ2-2. The CDR3 totals 14 residues. The CDR3 here is CASRSRRPAGELFF.

The chain is built from TRBV7-2 and TRBJ1-2; checking the TCRdb D call of TRBD1 is not possible without DNA. The CDR3 consists of 13 residues. Germline CDR1 is SGHTA and CDR2 is FQGNSA. CDR3 protein: CASSLRDSYGYTF.

The J gene is TRBJ2-1, the V gene TRBV7-2; the TCRdb D gene call, TRBD1, has no DNA to confirm it. The CDR3 has 16 amino acids. Germline assignment: CDR1 SGHTA and CDR2 FQGNSA. CDR3 region: CASSDQTGFGDNEQFF.

The chain carries TRBV12-3 or TRBV12-4 and TRBJ1-3. This CDR3 has 14 amino acids. CDR3 amino acids: CASSQDSSGNTIYF.

The CDR3 reads CSASGQGNQPQHF. The rearrangement uses TRBV20-1 and TRBJ1-5; TCRdb indicates TRBD1, and absent DNA this call remains unverified. The germline CDR1 and CDR2 sequences are DFQATT and SNEGSKA (reference sequence). CDR3 size: 13 residues.

J is TRBJ2-5 and V is TRBV13; TCRdb outputs TRBD2, but without DNA this stays unchecked. The CDR3 extends over 17 amino acids. CDR1 is PRHDT and CDR2 is FYEKMQ in the germline V gene (reference sequence). CDR3 loop: CASSPGLADQDGETQYF.

The chain uses TRBV4-1 and TRBJ1-2. This CDR3 region has 16 residues. CDR1 is MGHRA, CDR2 YSYEKL, per germline. CDR3 in amino acids: CASSQDLGFLGYGYTF.

The chain carries TRBV7-9 and TRBJ2-5. CDR1 and CDR2 (germline): SEHNR, FQNEAQ (reference sequence). The CDR3 extends over 13 amino acids. The CDR3 is CASSLYTGETQYF.

The chain combines TRBV7-9 with TRBJ2-7; the D call from TCRdb, TRBD1, cannot be confirmed without DNA. This CDR3 has 17 amino acids. Looked up from germline, CDR1 is SEHNR and CDR2 is FQNEAQ (reference sequence). The CDR3 here is CASSHGGRQGGSYEQYF. The whole variable domain, remainder taken from reference TRBV7-9 and TRBJ2-7, is DTGVSQNPRHKITKRGQNVTFRCDPISEHNRLYWYRQTLGQGPEFLTYFQNEAQLEKSRLLSDRFSAERPKGSFSTLEIQRTEQGDSAMYLCASSHGGRQGGSYEQYFGPGTRLTVT.

The V and J genes are TRBV20-1 and TRBJ2-1; the D call of TRBD1 rests on TCRdb alone, since no DNA is present to check it. From germline, CDR1 is DFQATT and CDR2 SNEGSKA (reference sequence). The CDR3 consists of 12 residues. This CDR3 reads CSARATTGGQFF.

V gene TRBV9 combines with J gene TRBJ2-7; the D gene TCRdb calls, TRBD2, cannot be checked with no DNA. This CDR3 region has 14 residues. Germline V CDR1 and CDR2: SGDLS, YYNGEE. The CDR3 loop is CASSAGTLSYEQYF.

The chain is built from TRBV28 and TRBJ2-5; TCRdb reports TRBD2, a call that lacks DNA to check it against. The CDR3 covers 13 residues. CDR1 and CDR2 from the germline V gene are MDHEN and SYDVKM. The CDR3 reads CASSLPSQETQYF.

The chain employs TRBV6-1 and TRBJ2-1; TCRdb returns TRBD1, unconfirmable since there is no DNA. The CDR3 is 14 residues long. Germline V gives CDR1 MNHNS, CDR2 SASEGT. CDR3 sequence: CASSRQGAHNEQFF.

V gene TRBV10-3 combines with J gene TRBJ2-1; with no DNA, the TCRdb D assignment of TRBD1 cannot be verified. Germline V lookup: CDR1 ENHRY, CDR2 SYGVKD. This CDR3 comprises 15 residues. The CDR3 protein is CAIRGQSNSYNEQFF.

The chain uses TRBV28 and TRBJ2-5; TCRdb designates TRBD1, a call that cannot be tested without DNA. The germline CDR1 and CDR2 sequences are MDHEN and SYDVKM. The CDR3 runs 14 residues. CDR3 amino acids: CASSLAGSVETQYF.

The genes are TRBV11-1 and TRBJ2-6; TCRdb lists TRBD1, though no DNA is available to test this call. Germline loops: CDR1 SGHAT, CDR2 FQDESV (reference sequence). This CDR3 region has 19 residues. CDR3 residues: CASSLDRTGFNSGANVLTF. The full variable domain, its missing parts supplied by reference TRBV11-1 and TRBJ2-6, is EAEVAQSPRYKITEKSQAVAFWCDPISGHATLYWYRQILGQGPELLVQFQDESVVDDSQLPKDRFSAERLKGVDSTLKIQPAELGDSAMYLCASSLDRTGFNSGANVLTFGAGSRLTVL.

The J gene is TRBJ2-5, the V gene TRBV6-4; TCRdb reports TRBD2, a call that lacks DNA to check it against. From germline, CDR1 is MRHNA and CDR2 SNTAGT. The CDR3 totals 16 residues. The CDR3: CASSDSASGGQETQYF.

The V call is TRBV6-5, the J call TRBJ1-6. There are 15 residues in the CDR3. The germline CDR1 and CDR2 sequences are MNHEY and SVGAGI. CDR3 sequence: CASSSREVGNSPLHF.

J is TRBJ1-1 and V is TRBV6-1; no DNA is available, so the TRBD1 call from TCRdb remains unchecked. The CDR3 runs to 15 residues. Germline V CDR1 and CDR2: MNHNS, SASEGT. This CDR3 is CASSLQGIMNTEAFF.

The rearrangement links TRBV4-3 to TRBJ2-2; absent DNA, TCRdb's TRBD2 call cannot be checked. Germline V gene lookup returns CDR1 LGHNA and CDR2 YSLEER. This CDR3 is built from 17 residues. The CDR3 is CASSQDGVAGVTGELFF.

The rearrangement uses TRBV5-5 and TRBJ1-5. Germline values: CDR1 SGHKS, CDR2 YYEKEE (reference sequence). The CDR3 totals 15 residues. CDR3 region: CASTDRGNGNQPQHF. The variable domain in full, completed from reference TRBV5-5 and TRBJ1-5, reads DAGVTQSPTHLIKTRGQQVTLRCSPISGHKSVSWYQQVLGQGPQFIFQYYEKEERGRGNFPDRFSARQFPNYSSELNVNALLLGDSALYLCASTDRGNGNQPQHFGDGTRLSIL.

J is TRBJ2-3 and V is TRBV20-1. The CDR3 has 13 amino acids. Germline V gene data show CDR1 as DFQATT and CDR2 as SNEGSKA (reference sequence). Here the CDR3 reads CSVQGTRTDTQYF.

V usage is TRBV20-1 and J usage is TRBJ2-1; TCRdb's D gene call, TRBD2, goes unchecked for lack of DNA. Germline-derived CDR1 and CDR2 are DFQATT and SNEGSKA (reference sequence). The CDR3 is 17 residues long. CDR3 in amino acids: CSARDQSGRATYNEQFF.

The chain couples TRBV27 to TRBJ2-1; as DNA is missing, the TRBD2 call by TCRdb cannot be tested. Germline V gene data show CDR1 as MNHEY and CDR2 as SMNVEV (reference sequence). The length of the CDR3 is 15 residues. The CDR3: CAISLRTSGYNEQFF.

V gene TRBV5-5 combines with J gene TRBJ1-2; TCRdb designates TRBD1, a call that cannot be tested without DNA. This CDR3 has 14 residues. The germline CDR1 and CDR2 sequences are SGHKS and YYEKEE (reference sequence). This chain's CDR3 is CASTLSSGGYGYTF.

The rearrangement joins TRBV12-3 or TRBV12-4 to TRBJ2-3. The CDR3 is 12 amino acids. CDR3 sequence reads: CASTPSPDTQYF.